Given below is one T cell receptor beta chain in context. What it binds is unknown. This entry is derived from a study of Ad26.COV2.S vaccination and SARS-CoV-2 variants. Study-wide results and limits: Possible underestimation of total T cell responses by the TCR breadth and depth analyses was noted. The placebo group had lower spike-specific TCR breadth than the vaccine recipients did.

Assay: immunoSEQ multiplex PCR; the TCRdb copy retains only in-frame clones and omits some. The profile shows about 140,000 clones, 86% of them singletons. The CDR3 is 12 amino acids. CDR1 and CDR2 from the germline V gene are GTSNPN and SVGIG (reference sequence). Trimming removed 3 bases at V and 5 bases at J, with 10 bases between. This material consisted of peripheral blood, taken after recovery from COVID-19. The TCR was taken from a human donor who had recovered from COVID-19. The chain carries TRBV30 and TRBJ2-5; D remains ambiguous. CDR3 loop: CAWRVGLETQYF. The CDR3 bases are TGTGCCTGGAGAGTAGGCCTGGAGACCCAGTACTTC. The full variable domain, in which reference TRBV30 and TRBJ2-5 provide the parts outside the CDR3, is SQTIHQWPATLVQPVGSPLSLECTVEGTSNPNLYWYRQAAGRGLQLLFYSVGIGQISSEVPQNLSASRPQDRQFILSSKKLLLSDSGFYLCAWRVGLETQYFGPGTRLLVL.